Included here is one TCR beta chain sequence, with context. It has no known antigen specificity. No base qualities exist here, and no much larger clone lies one base off it. The CDR3, from cysteine to phenylalanine, totals 13 residues. Only CDR3 DNA remains: 39 bases, in frame from the first base. The germline V gene (reference sequence) provides CDR1 DFQATT and CDR2 SNEGSKA. Between the V and J ends, shortened by 1 base and 8 bases respectively, the junction contains 12 bases. This sample is part of a study of CD8 T cells in ankylosing spondylitis (dated by TCRdb to about 2017). Background for the entire study: The study set out to find disease-linked TCR variants by profiling T cell receptor beta repertoires in ankylosing spondylitis patients and healthy donors. The full study cohort was made up of 25 ankylosing spondylitis patients and fewer than 120 healthy donors. Samples of peripheral blood were taken, and for ankylosing spondylitis patients, synovial fluid was collected as well.

Sequencer: Illumina HiSeq 2500. TCR beta libraries were prepared by quantitative 5'-RACE with molecular barcodes. The original pipeline was this. A new computational method, built on a probabilistic model of VDJ rearrangement, was used to identify disease-linked TCR variants. In-frame beta chains were kept once TCRdb had trimmed the public reads at Q25 with fastp and called clones with MiXCR. For every CDR3 protein sequence, its rows merge into one entry that carries the most common genes and DNA. TCRdb's processing, not the authors' own work, is the source of the V and J calls. The sample table lists 200,000 to 300,000 distinct CDR3 sequences, more than 20% of them with a count of one. The ten largest account for over 0.55% of the sample. Results the study describes overall, beyond this receptor: Blood from ankylosing spondylitis patients appeared to be characterized by a TCR beta motif composed of 7 to 9 highly homologous amino acid variants. In peripheral blood, the disease-linked clones were found at relatively low frequencies and had a CD8+ phenotype. Some motif variants had previously been reported in the synovial fluid and blood of reactive arthritis patients, which suggests shared mechanisms of disease initiation. Significant enrichment of the disease-linked clones was reported in matched synovial fluid samples from ankylosing spondylitis patients.

The rearranged segments are TRBV20-1 and TRBJ2-1; 5 matching bases give a weak D call of TRBD1. This clonotype was obtained from a male donor with ankylosing spondylitis or in good health (not recorded which). Material for sequencing was blood, either unsorted or a sorted T cell fraction (not recorded which). The CDR3 protein: CSARGAFRDEQFF. The nucleotide sequence is TGCAGTGCTAGAGGTGCCTTCAGGGATGAGCAGTTCTTC.